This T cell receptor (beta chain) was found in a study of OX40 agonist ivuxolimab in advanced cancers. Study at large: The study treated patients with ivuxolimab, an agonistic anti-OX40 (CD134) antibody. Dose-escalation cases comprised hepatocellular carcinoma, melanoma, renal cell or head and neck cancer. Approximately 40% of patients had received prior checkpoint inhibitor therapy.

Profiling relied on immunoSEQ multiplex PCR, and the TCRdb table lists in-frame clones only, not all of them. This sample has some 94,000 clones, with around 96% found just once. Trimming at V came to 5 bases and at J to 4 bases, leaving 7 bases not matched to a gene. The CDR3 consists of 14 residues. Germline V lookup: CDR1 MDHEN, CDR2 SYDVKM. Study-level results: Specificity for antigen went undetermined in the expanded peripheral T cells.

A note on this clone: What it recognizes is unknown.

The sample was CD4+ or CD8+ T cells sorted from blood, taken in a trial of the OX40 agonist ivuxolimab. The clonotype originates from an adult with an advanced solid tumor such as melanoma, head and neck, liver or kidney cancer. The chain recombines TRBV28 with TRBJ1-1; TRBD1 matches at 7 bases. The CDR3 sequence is CASSAQGRTTEAFF. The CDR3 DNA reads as TGTGCCAGCAGTGCACAGGGGAGAACCACTGAAGCTTTCTTT.